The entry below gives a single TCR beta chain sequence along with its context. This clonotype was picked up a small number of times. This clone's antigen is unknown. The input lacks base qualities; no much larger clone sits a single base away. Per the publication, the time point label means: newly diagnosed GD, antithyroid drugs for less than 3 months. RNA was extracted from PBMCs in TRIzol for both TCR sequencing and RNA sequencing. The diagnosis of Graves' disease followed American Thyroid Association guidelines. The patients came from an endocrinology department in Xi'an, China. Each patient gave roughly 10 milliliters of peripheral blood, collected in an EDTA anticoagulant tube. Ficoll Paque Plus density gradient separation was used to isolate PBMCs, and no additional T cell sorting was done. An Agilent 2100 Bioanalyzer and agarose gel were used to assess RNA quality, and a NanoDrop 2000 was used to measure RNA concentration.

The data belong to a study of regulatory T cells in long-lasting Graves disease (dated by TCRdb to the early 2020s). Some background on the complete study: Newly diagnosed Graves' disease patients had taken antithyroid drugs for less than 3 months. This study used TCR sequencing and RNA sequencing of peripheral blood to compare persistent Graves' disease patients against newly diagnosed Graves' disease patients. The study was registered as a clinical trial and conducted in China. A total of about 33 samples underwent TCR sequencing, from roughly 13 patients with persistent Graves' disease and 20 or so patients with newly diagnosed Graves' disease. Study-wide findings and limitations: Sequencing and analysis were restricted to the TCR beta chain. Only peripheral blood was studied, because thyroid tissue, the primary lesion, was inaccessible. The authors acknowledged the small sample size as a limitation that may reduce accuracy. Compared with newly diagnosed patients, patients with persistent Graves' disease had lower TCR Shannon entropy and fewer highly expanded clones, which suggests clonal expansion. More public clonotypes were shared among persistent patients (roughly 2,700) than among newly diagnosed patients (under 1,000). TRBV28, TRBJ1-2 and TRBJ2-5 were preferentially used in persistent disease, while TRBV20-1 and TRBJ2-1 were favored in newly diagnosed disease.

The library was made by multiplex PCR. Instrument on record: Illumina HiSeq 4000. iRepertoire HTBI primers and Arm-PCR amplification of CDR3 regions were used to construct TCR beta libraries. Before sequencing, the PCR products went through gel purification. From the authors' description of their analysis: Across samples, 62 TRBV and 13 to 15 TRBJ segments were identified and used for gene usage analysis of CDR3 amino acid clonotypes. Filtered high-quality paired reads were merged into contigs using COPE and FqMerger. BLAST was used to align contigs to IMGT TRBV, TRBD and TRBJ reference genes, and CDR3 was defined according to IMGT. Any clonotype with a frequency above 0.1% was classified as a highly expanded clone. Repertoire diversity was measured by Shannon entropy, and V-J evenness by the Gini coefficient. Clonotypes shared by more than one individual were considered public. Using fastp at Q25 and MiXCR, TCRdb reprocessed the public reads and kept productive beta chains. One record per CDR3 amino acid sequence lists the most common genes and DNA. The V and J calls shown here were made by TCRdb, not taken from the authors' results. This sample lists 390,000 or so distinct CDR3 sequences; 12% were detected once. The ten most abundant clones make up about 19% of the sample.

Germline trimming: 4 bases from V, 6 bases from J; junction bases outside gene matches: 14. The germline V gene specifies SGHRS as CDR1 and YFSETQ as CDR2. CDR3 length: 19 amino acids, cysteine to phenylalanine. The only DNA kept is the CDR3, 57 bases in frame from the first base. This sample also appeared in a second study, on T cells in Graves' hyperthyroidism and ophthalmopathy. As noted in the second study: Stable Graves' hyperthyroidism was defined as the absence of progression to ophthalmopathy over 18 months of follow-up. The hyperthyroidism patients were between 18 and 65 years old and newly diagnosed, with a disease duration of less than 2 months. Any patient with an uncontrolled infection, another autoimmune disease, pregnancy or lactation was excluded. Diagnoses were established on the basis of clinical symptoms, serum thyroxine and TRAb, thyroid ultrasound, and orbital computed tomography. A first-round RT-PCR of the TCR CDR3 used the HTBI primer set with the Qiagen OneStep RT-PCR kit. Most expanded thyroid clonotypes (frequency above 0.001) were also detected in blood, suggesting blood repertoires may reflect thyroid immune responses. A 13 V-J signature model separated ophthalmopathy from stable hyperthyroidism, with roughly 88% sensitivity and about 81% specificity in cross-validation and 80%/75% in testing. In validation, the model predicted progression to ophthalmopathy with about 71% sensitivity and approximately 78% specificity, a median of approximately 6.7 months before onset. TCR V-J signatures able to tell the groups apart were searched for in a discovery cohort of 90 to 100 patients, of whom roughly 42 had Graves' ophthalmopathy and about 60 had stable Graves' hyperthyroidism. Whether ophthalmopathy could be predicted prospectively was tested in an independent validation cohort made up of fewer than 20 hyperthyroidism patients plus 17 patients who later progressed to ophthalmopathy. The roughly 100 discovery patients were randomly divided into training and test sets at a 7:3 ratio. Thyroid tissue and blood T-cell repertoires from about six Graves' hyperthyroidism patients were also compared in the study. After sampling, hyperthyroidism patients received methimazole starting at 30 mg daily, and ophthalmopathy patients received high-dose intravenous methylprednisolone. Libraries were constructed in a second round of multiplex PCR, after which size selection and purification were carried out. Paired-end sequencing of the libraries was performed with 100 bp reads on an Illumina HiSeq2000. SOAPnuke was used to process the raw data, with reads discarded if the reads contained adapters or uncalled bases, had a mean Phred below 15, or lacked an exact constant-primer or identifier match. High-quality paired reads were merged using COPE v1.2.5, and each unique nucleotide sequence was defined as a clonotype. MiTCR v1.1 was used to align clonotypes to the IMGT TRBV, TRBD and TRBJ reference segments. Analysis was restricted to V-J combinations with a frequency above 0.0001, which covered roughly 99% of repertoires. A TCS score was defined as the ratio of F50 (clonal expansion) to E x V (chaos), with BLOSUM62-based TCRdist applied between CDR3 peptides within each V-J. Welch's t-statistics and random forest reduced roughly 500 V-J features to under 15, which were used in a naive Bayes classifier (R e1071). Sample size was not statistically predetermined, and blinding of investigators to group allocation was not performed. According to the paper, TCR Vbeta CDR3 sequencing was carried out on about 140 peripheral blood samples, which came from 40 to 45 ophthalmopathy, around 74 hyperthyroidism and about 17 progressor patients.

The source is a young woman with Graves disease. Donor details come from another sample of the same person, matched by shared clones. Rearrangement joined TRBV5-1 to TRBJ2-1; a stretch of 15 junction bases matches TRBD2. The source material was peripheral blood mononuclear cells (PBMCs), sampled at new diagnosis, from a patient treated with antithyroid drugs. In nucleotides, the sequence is TGCGCCAGCAGCCTAGGACTAGCGGGAGGGCACAGGGGGTTCAATGAGCAGTTCTTC. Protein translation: CASSLGLAGGHRGFNEQFF.